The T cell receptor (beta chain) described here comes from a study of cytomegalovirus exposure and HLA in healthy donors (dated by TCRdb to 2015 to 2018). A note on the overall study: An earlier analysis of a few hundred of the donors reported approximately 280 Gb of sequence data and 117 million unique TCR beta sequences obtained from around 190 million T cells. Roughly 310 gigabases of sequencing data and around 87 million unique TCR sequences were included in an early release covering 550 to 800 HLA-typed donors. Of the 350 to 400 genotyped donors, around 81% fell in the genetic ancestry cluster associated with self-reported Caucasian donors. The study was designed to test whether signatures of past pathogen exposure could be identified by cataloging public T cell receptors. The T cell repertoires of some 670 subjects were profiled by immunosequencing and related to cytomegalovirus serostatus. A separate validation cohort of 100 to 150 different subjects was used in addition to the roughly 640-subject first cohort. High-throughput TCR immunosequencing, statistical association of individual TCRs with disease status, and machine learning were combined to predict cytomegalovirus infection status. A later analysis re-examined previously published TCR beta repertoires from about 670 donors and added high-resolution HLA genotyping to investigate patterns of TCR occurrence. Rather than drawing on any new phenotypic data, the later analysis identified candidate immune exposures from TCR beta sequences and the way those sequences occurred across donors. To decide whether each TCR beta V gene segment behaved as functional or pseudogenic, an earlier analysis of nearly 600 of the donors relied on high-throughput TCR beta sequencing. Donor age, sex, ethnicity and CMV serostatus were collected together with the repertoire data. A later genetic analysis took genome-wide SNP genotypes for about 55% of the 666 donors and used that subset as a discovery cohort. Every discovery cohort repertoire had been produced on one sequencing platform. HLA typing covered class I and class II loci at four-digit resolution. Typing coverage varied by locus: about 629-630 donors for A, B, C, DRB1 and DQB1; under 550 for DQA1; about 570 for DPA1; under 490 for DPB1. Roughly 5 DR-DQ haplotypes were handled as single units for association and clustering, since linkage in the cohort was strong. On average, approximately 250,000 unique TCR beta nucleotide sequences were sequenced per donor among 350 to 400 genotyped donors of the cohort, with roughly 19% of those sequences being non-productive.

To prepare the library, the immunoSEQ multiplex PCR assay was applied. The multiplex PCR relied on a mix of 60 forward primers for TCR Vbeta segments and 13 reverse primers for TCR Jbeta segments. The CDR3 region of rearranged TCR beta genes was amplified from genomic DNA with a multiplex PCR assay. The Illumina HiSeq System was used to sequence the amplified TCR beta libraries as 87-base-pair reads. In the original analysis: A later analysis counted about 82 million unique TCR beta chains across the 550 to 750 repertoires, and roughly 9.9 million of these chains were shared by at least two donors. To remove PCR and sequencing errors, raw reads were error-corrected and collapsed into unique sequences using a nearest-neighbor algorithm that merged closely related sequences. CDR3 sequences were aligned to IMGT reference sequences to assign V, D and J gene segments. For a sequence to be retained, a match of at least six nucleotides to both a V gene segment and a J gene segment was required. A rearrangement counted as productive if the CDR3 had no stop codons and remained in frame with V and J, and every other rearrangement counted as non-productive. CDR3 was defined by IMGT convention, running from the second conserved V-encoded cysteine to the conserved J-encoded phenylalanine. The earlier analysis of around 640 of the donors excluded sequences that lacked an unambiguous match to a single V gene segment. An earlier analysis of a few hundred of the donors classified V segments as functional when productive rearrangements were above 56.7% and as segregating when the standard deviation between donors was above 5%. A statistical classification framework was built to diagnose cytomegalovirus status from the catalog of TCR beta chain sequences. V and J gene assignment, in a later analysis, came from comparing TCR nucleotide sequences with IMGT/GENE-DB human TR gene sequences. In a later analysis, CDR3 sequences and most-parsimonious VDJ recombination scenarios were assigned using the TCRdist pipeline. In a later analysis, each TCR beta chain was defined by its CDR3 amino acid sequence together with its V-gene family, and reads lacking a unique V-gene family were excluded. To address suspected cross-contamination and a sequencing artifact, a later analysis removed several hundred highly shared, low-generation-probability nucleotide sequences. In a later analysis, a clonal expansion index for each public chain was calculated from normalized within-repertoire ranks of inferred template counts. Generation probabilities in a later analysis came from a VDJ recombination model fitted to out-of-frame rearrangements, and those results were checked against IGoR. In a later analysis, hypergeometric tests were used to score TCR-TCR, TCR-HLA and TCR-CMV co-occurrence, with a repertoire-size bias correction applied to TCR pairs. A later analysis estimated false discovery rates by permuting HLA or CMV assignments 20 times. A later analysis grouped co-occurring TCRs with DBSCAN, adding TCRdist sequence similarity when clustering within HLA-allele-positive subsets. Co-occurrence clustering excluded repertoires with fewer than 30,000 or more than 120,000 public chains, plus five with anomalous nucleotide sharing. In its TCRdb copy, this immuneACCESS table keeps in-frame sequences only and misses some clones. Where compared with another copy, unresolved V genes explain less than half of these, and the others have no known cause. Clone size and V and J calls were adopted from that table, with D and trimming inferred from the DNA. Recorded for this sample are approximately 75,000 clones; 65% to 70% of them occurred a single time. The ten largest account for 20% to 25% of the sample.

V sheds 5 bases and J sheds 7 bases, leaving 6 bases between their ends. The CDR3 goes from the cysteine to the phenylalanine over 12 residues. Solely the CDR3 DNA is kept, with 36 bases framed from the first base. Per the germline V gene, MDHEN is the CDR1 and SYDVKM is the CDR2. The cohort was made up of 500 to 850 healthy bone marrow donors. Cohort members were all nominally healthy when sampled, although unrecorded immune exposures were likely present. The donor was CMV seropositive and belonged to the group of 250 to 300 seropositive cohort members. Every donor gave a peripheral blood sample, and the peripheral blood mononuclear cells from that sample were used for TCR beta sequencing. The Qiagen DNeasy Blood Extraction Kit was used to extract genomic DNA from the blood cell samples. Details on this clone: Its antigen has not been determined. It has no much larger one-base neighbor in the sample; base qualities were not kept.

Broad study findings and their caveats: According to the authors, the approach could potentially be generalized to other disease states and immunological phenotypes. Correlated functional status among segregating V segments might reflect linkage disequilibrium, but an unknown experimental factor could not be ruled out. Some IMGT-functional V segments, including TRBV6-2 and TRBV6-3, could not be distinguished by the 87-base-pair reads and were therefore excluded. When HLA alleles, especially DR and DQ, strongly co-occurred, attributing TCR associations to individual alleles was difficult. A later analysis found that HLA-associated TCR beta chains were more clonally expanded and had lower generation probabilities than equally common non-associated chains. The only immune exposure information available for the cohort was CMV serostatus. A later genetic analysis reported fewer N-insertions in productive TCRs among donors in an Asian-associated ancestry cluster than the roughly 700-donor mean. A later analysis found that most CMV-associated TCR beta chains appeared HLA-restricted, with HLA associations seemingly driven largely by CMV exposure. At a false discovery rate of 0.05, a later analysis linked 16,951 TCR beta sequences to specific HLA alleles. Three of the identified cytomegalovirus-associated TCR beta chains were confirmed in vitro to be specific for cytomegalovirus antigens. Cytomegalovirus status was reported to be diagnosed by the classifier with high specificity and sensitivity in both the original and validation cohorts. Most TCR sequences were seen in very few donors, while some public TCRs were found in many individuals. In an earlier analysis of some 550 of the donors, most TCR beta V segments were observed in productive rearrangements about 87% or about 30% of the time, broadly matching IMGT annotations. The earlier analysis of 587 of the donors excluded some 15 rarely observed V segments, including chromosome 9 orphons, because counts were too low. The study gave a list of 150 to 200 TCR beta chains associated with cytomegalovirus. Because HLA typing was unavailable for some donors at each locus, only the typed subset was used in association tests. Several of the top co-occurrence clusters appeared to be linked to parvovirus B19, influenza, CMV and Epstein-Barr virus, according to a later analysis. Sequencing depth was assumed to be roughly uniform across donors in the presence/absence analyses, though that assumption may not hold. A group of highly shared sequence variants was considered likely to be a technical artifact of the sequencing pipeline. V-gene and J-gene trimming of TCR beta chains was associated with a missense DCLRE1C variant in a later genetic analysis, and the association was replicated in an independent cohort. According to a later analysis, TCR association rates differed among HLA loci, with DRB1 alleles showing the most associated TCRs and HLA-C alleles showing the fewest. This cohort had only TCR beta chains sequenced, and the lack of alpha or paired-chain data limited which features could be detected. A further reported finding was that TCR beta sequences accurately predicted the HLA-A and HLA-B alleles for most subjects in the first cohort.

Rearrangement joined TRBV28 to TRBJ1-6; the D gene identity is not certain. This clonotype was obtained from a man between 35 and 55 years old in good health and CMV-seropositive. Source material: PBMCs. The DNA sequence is TGTGCCAGCAGTCCACTGAATTCACCCCTCCACTTT. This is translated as CASSPLNSPLHF.